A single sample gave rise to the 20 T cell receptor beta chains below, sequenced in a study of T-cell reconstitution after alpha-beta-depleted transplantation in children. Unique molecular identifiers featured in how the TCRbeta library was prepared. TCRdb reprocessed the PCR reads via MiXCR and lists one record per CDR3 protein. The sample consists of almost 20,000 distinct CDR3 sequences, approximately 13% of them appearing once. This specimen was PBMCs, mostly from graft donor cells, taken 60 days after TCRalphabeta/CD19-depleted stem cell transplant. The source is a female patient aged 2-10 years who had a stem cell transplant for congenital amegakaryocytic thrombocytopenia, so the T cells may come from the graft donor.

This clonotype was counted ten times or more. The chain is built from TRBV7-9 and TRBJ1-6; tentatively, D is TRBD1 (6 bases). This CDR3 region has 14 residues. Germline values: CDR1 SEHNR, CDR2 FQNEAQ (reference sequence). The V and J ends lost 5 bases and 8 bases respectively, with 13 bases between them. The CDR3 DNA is TGTGCCAGCAGCCCCACAGGGTCCTATTCACCCCTCCACTTT. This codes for CASSPTGSYSPLHF.

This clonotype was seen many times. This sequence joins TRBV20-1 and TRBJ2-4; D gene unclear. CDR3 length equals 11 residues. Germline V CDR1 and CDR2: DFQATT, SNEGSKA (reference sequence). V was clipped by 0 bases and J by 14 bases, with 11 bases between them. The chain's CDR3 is CSARDLLVEYF. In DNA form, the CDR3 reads TGCAGTGCTAGAGATCTGTTAGTGGAGTACTTC.

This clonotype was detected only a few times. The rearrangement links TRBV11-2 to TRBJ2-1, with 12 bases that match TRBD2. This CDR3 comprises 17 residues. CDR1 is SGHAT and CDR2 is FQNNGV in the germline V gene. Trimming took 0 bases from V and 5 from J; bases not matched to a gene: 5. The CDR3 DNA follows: TGTGCCAGCAGCTTAGAGCTAGCGGGAGGGCCCAACAATGAGCAGTTCTTC. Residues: CASSLELAGGPNNEQFF.

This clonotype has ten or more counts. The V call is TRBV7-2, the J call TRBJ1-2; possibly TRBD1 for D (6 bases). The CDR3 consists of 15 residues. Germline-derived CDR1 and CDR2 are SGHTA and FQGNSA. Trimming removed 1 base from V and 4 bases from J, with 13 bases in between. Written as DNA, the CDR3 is TGTGCCAGCAGCTTAGGGCGTGGACAGCTCTATGGCTACACCTTC. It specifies CASSLGRGQLYGYTF.

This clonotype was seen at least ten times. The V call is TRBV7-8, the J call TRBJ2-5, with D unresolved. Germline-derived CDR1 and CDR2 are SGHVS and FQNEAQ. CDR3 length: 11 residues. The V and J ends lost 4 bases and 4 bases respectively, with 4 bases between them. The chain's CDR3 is CASSSRETQYF. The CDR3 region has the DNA TGTGCCAGCAGCTCGCGAGAGACCCAGTACTTC.

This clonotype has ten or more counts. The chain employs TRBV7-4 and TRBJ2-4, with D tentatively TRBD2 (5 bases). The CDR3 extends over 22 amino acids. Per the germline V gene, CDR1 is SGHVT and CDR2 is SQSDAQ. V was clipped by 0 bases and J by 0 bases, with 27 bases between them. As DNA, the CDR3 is TGTGCCAGCAGCTTAGCTCCCTTTGGTATGAGCGCGGGTAGGCTAGCCAAAAACATTCAGTACTTC. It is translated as CASSLAPFGMSAGRLAKNIQYF. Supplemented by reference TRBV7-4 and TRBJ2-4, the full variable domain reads GAGVSQSPRYKVAKRGRDVALRCDSISGHVTLYWYRQTLGQGSEVLTYSQSDAQRDKSGRPSGRFSAERPERSVSTLKIQRTEQGDSAVYLCASSLAPFGMSAGRLAKNIQYFGAGTRLSVL.

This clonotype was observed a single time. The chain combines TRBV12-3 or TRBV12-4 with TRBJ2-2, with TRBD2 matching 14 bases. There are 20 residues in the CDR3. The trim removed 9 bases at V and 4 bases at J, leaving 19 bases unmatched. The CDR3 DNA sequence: TGTGCCAGTTTAGCGGGTCGAGGACTAGCGGGAGGATGGAGCACCGGGGAGCTGTTTTTT. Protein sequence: CASLAGRGLAGGWSTGELFF.

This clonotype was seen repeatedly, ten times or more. The chain's CDR3 is CASSLWRGSGETQYF. CDR3 DNA sequence: TGTGCCAGCAGTTTGTGGCGCGGGAGCGGGGAGACCCAGTACTTC. The chain couples TRBV12-3 or TRBV12-4 to TRBJ2-5, with 7 positions matching TRBD2. The V gene end was trimmed by 3 bases and the J gene end by 5 bases; junction bases not matched to a gene: 9. The CDR3 runs 15 residues.

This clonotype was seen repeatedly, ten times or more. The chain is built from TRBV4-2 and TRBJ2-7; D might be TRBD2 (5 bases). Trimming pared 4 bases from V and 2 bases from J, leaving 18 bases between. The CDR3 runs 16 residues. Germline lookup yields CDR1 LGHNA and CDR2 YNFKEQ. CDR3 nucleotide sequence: TGTGCCAGCAGCCGGGGTCGTGCTAGCCCGACCTACGAGCAGTACTTC. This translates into CASSRGRASPTYEQYF.

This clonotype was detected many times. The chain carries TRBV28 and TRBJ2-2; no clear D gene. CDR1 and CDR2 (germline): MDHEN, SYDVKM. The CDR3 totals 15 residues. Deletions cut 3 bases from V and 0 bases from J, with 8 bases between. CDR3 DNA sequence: TGTGCCAGCAGTTTTAGAAGGGCGAACACCGGGGAGCTGTTTTTT. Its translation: CASSFRRANTGELFF. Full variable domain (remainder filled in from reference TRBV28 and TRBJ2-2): DVKVTQSSRYLVKRTGEKVFLECVQDMDHENMFWYRQDPGLGLRLIYFSYDVKMKEKGDIPEGYSVSREKKERFSLILESASTNQTSMYLCASSFRRANTGELFFGEGSRLTVL.

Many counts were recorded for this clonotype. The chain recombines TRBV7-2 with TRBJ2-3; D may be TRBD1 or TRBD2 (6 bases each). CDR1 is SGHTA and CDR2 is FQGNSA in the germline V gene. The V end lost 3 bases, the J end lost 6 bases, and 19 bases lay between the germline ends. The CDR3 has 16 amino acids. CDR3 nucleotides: TGTGCCAGCAGCTTTACTCCGGGGGCAGTTGCGGATACGCAGTATTTT. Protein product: CASSFTPGAVADTQYF.

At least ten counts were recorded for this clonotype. The CDR3 sequence is CSAREGGSNQPQHF. The CDR3 DNA reads TGCAGTGCTAGAGAGGGCGGTAGCAATCAGCCCCAGCATTTT. The chain uses TRBV20-1 and TRBJ1-5; no clear D. The CDR3 is 14 amino acids. V gave up 0 bases and J gave up 0 bases, with 6 bases separating them. The germline V gene has CDR1 DFQATT and CDR2 SNEGSKA (reference sequence).

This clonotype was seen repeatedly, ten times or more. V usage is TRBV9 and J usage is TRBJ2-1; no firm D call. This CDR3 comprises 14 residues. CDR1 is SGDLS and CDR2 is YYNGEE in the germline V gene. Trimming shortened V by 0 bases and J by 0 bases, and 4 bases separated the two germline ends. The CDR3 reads CASSVGHSYNEQFF. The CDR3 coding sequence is TGTGCCAGCAGCGTAGGACACTCCTACAATGAGCAGTTCTTC.

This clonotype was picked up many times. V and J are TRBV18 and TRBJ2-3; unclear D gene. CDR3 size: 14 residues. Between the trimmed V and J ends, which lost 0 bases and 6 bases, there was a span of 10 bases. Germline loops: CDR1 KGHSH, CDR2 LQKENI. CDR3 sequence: CASSPPQPGDTQYF. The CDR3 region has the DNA TGTGCCAGCTCACCACCGCAGCCGGGTGATACGCAGTATTTT.

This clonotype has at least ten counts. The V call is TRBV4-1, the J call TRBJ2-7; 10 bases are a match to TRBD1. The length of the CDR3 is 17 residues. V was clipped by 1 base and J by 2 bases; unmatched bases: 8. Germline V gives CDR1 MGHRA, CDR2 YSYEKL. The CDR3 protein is CASSQALTGTGAYEQYF. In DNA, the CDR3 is TGCGCCAGCAGCCAAGCCCTTACCGGGACAGGGGCCTACGAGCAGTACTTC.

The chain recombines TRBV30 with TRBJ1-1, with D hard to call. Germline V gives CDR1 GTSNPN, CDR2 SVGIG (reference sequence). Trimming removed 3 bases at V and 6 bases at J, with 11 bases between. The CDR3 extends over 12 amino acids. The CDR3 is CAWRREVSEAFF. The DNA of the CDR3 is TGTGCCTGGAGACGGGAAGTCTCTGAAGCTTTCTTT.

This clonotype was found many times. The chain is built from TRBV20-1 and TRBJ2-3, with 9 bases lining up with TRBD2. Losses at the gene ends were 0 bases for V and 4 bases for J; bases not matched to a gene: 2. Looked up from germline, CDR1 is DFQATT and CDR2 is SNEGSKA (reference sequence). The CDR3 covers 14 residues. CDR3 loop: CSARDSGSPDTQYF. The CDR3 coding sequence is TGCAGTGCTAGAGATAGCGGGAGCCCAGATACGCAGTATTTT.

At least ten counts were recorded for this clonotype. The chain's CDR3 is CASSFLPQGMGQETQYF. The CDR3, as DNA: TGTGCCAGCAGCTTCCTACCCCAGGGAATGGGGCAAGAGACCCAGTACTTC. This chain links TRBV5-4 with TRBJ2-5; weak D call: TRBD1 (5 bases). This CDR3 spans 17 amino acids. CDR1 is SGHNT, CDR2 YYREEE, per germline (reference sequence). Trimming removed 2 bases from V and 2 bases from J, with 19 bases in between.

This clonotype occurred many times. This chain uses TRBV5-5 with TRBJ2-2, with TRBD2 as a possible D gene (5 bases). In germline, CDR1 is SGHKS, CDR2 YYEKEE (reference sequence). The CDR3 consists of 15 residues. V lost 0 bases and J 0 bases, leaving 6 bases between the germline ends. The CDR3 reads CASSLGLPNTGELFF. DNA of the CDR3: TGTGCCAGCAGCTTGGGACTACCGAACACCGGGGAGCTGTTTTTT.

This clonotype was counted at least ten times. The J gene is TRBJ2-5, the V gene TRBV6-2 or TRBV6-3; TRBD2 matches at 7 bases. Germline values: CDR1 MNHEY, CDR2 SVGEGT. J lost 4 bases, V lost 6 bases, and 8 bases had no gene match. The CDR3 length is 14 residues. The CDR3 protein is CASSLGGSGETQYF. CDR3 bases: TGTGCCAGCAGCCTCGGGGGGAGTGGAGAGACCCAGTACTTC.